This TCR beta chain appears in the sequencing data of a study of blood T cell repertoires in COVID-19. Across the study: Sample material is recorded as cDNA or gDNA derived from T cells, B-cell-depleted T cells, or PBMCs.

Here immunoSEQ multiplex PCR was the method, and the copy in TCRdb shows in-frame clones only, minus some. The sample yields over 100,000 clones, over 75% seen once. V was clipped by 0 bases and J by 2 bases, with 7 bases between them. CDR1 is MNHEY and CDR2 is SVGAGI in the germline V gene. CDR3 length: 15 residues. The rearrangement joins TRBV6-5 to TRBJ2-2; D gene uncertain. The TCR sequence derives from an elderly man with acute or convalescent COVID-19. The specimen sequenced was peripheral blood. CDR3 nucleotide sequence: TGTGCCAGCAGTTACTCGTACAGTAACACCGGGGAGCTGTTTTTT. Its protein is CASSYSYSNTGELFF.